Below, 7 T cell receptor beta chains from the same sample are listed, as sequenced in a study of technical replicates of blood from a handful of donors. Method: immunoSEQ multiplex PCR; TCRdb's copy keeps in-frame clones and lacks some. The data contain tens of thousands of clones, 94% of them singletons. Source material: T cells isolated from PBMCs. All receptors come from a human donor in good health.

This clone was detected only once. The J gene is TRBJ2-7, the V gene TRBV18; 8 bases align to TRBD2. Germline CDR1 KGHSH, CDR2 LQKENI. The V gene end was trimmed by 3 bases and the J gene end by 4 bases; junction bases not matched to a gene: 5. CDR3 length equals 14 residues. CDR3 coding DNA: TGTGCCAGCTCACCCAAAGCGGGAGTTTACGAGCAGTACTTC. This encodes CASSPKAGVYEQYF.

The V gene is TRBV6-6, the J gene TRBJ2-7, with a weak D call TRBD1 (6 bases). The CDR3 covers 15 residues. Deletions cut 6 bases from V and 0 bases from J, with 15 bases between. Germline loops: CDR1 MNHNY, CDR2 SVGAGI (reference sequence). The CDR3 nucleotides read TGTGCCAGCAGGGACCAGGGGTTTAGCTCCTACGAGCAGTACTTC. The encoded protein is CASRDQGFSSYEQYF.

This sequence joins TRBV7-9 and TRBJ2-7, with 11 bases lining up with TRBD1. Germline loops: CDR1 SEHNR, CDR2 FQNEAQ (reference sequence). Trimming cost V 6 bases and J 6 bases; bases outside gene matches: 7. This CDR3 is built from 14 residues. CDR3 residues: CASSPTGTGGEQYF. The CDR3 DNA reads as TGTGCCAGCAGTCCAACCGGGACAGGGGGCGAGCAGTACTTC.

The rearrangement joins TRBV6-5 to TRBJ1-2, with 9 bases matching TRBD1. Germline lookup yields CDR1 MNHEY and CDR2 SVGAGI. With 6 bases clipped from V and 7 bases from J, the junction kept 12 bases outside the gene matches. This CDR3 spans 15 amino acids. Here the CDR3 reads CASSVGQGLNGGYTF. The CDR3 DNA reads TGTGCCAGCAGCGTCGGACAGGGGCTAAATGGTGGCTACACCTTC.

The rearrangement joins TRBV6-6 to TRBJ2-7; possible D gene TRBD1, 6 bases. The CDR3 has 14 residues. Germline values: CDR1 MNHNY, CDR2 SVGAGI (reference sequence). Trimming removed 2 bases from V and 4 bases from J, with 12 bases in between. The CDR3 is CASSYGQGPYEQYF. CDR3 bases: TGTGCCAGCAGTTACGGGCAGGGGCCATACGAGCAGTACTTC.

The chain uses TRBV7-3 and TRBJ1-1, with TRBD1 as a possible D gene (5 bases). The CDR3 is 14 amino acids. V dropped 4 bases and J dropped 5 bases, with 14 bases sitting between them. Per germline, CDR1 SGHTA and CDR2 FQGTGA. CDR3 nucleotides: TGTGCCAGCAGCTCCTACGGGGGGTCTACTGAAGCTTTCTTT. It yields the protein CASSSYGGSTEAFF. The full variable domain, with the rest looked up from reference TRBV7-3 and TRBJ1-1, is GAGVSQTPSNKVTEKGKYVELRCDPISGHTALYWYRQSLGQGPEFLIYFQGTGAADDSGLPNDRFFAVRPEGSVSTLKIQRTERGDSAVYLCASSSYGGSTEAFFGQGTRLTVV.

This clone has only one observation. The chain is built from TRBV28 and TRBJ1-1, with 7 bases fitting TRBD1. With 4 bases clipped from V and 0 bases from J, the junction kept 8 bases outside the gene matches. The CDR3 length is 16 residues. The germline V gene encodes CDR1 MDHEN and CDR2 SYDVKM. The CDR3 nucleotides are TGTGCCAGCAGTTCTCCGGGACAGTACATGAACACTGAAGCTTTCTTT. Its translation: CASSSPGQYMNTEAFF.